The clone carrying this T cell receptor (beta chain) has a count of ten or more. Germline V gene sequence: CDR1 KGHSY, CDR2 FQNENV. V shed 0 bases and J shed 4 bases, with 9 bases lying between them. The CDR3 runs 14 residues. This sample is drawn from a study of T cells in Graves' hyperthyroidism and ophthalmopathy. RNA transcripts gave rise to amplified TCR beta CDR3 regions. Initially, a first-round RT-PCR of the TCR CDR3 employed the HTBI primer set. Via MiXCR, TCRdb re-called the multiplex PCR reads, giving one row per CDR3 protein. This sample yields approximately 620,000 distinct CDR3 sequences, of which approximately 15% are seen a single time; roughly 5.5% belongs to the top ten.

Sequencing was done on a sample of blood. This chain joins TRBV16 and TRBJ1-2; unclear D gene. This TCR was sampled from a woman between 25 and 40 years old with Graves' hyperthyroidism that later progressed to Graves' ophthalmopathy. CDR3: CASSQSRGLYGYTF. CDR3 sequence (DNA): TGTGCCAGCAGCCAATCGCGAGGGCTCTATGGCTACACCTTC. Filled out from reference TRBV16 and TRBJ1-2, the complete variable domain reads GEEVAQTPKHLVRGEGQKAKLYCAPIKGHSYVFWYQQVLKNEFKFLISFQNENVFDETGMPKERFSAKCLPNSPCSLEIQATKLEDSAVYFCASSQSRGLYGYTFGSGTRLTVV.